This TCR beta chain emerged from a study of cytomegalovirus exposure and HLA in healthy donors. About the study: Both the 120 validation repertoires and the approximately 700 first-cohort repertoires used the same platform, as reported by a later analysis.

Germline CDR1 and CDR2: SNHLY and FYNNEI. V was cut by 5 bases and J by 3 bases, with 16 bases left in between. The CDR3 spans 15 residues. The method was immunoSEQ multiplex PCR; TCRdb's version includes in-frame clones alone and lacks a portion of them. The sample has some 180,000 clones, 86% seen once; the top ten hold about 7.2%. This chain links TRBV2 with TRBJ2-5, with D possibly being TRBD1 (6 bases). The sequence was obtained from a young man in good health and CMV-seropositive. Sequences were obtained from PBMCs. CDR3 in amino acids: CASSPLQGREETQYF. The DNA of the CDR3 is TGTGCCAGCAGTCCACTGCAGGGGCGGGAAGAGACCCAGTACTTC.